The present T cell receptor (beta chain) was sequenced within a study of blood T cell repertoires in COVID-19. Study-wide context: The United States, Italy and Spain were the sources of the acute and convalescent COVID-19 samples. PBMCs, B-cell-depleted T cells, or T cells were the source of the cDNA or gDNA that made up the material.

Germline loops: CDR1 SGHAT, CDR2 FQNNGV. V lost 4 bases, J lost 6 bases, and 7 bases lay in between. The CDR3 has 12 residues. Source study methods: Scientists estimated how many nucleated cells there were by amplifying reference gene primers. Some clones are missing from TCRdb's copy, which holds only in-frame ones; the method was immunoSEQ multiplex PCR. V, J and clone size are those of that table, while D and trimming were read from the DNA. Of nearly 65,000 clones detected, around 80% appear once; the ten largest clones hold more than 9%. This clonotype originated in a human donor in a cohort sampled during active COVID-19. Sequenced: peripheral blood. The rearrangement joins TRBV11-2 to TRBJ2-1; D gene uncertain. DNA for the CDR3: TGTGCCAGCAGCTCCTATAGCAATGAGCAGTTCTTC. Residues: CASSSYSNEQFF.